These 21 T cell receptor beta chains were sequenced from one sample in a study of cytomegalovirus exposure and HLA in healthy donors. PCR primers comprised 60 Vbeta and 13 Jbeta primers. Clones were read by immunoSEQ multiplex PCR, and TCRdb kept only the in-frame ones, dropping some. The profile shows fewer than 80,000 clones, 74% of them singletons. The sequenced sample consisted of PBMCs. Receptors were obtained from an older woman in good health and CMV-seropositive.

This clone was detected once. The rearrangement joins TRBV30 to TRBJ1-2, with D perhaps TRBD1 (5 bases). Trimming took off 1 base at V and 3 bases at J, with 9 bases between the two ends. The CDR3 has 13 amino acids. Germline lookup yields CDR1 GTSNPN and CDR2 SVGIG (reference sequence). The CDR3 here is CAWSGAGHYGYTF. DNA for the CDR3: TGTGCCTGGAGTGGAGCGGGACACTATGGCTACACCTTC.

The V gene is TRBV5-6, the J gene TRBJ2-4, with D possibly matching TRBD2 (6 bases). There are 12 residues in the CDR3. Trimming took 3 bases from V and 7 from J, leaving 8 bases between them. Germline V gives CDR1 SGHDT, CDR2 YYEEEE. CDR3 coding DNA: TGTGCCAGCAGCTCGGGGGTGAACATTCAGTACTTC. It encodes CASSSGVNIQYF. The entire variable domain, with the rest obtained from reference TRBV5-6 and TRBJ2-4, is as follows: DAGVTQSPTHLIKTRGQQVTLRCSPKSGHDTVSWYQQALGQGPQFIFQYYEEEERQRGNFPDRFSGHQFPNYSSELNVNALLLGDSALYLCASSSGVNIQYFGAGTRLSVL.

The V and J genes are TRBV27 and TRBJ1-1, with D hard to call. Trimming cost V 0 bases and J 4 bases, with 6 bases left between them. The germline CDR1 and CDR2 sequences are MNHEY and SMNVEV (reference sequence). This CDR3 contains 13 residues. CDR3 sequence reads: CASSLSRSTEAFF. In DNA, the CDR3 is TGTGCCAGCAGTTTATCCCGGTCCACTGAAGCTTTCTTT.

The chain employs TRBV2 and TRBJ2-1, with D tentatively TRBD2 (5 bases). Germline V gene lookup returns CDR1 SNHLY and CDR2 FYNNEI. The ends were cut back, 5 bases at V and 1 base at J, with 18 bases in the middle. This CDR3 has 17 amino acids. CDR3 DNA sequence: TGTGCCAGCAGTCTCAAAAGGGAGTTGAGTTCCTACAATGAGCAGTTCTTC. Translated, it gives CASSLKRELSSYNEQFF.

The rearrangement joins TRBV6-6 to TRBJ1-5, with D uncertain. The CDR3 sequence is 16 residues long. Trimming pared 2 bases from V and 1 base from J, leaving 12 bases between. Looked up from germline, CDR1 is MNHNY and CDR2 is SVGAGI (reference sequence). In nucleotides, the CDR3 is TGTGCCAGCAGTTACAATATTCATCGGAGCAATCAGCCCCAGCATTTT. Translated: CASSYNIHRSNQPQHF.

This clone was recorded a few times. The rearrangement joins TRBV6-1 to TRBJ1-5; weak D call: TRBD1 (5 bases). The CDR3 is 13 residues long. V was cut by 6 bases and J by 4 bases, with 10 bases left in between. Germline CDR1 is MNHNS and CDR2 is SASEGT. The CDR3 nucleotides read TGTGCCAGCAGGGACACCTTTAATCAGCCCCAGCATTTT. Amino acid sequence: CASRDTFNQPQHF.

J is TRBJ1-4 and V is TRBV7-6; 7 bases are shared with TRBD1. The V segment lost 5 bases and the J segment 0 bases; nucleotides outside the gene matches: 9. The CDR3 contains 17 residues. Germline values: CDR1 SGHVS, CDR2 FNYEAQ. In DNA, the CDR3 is TGTGCCAGCAGCCCTCGAGGCAGGGGGGCAACTAATGAAAAACTGTTTTTT. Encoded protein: CASSPRGRGATNEKLFF.

The CDR3 spells CASSQEGVGNTEAFF. CDR3 DNA sequence: TGCGCCAGCAGCCAAGAAGGGGTCGGAAACACTGAAGCTTTCTTT. The chain carries TRBV4-1 and TRBJ1-1; D perhaps matches TRBD1 (5 bases). The CDR3 consists of 15 residues. Germline assignment: CDR1 MGHRA and CDR2 YSYEKL. Trimming stripped 0 bases from V and 2 bases from J, with 10 bases between.

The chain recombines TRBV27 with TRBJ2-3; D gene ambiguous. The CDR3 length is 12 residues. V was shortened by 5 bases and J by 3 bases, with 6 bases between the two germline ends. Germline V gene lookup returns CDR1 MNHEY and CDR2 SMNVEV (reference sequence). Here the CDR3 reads CASSIPTDTQYF. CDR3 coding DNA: TGTGCCAGCAGTATTCCTACAGATACGCAGTATTTT.

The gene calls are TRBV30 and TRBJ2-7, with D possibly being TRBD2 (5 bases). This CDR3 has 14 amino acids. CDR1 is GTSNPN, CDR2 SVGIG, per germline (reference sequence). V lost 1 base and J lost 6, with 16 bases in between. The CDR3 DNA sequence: TGTGCCTGGAGTGGACTAAAGGGTTTACGCGAGCAGTACTTC. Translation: CAWSGLKGLREQYF.

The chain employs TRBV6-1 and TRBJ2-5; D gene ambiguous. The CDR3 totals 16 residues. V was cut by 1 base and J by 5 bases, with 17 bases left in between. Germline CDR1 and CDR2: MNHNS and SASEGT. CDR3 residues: CASSEGGSFAGETQYF. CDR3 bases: TGTGCCAGCAGTGAAGGTGGTTCTTTCGCCGGGGAGACCCAGTACTTC.

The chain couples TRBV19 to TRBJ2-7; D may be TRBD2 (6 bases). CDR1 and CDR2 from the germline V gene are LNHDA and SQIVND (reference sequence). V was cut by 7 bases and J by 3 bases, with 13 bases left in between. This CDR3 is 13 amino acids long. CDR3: CASKEAGNYEQYF. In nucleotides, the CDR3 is TGTGCCAGTAAGGAAGCGGGCAACTACGAGCAGTACTTC. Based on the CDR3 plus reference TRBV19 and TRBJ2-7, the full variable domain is DGGITQSPKYLFRKEGQNVTLSCEQNLNHDAMYWYRQDPGQGLRLIYYSQIVNDFQKGDIAEGYSVSREKKESFPLTVTSAQKNPTAFYLCASKEAGNYEQYFGPGTRLTVT.

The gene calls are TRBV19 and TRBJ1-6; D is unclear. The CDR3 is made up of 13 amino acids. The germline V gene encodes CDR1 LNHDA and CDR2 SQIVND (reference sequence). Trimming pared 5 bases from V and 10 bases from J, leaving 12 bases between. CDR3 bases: TGTGCCAGTAGTGCCGAACCGGGATCACCCCTCCACTTT. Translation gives CASSAEPGSPLHF.

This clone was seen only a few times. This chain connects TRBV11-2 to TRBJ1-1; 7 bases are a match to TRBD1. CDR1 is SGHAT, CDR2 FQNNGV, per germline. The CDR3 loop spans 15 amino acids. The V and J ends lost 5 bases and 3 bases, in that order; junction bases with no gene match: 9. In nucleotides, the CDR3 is TGTGCCAGCAGCCCAAACAGGGGCCGGGACACTGAAGCTTTCTTT. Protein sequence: CASSPNRGRDTEAFF. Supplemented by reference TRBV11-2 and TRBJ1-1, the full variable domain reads EAGVAQSPRYKIIEKRQSVAFWCNPISGHATLYWYQQILGQGPKLLIQFQNNGVVDDSQLPKDRFSAERLKGVDSTLKIQPAKLEDSAVYLCASSPNRGRDTEAFFGQGTRLTVV.

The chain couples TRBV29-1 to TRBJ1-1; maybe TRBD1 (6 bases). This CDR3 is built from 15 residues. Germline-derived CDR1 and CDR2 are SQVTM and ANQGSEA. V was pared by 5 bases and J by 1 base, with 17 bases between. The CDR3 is CSVRLNGGANTEAFF. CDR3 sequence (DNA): TGCAGCGTTAGGTTAAACGGGGGGGCGAACACTGAAGCTTTCTTT.

This CDR3 reads CASSSQGSNQPQHF. The CDR3 DNA follows: TGTGCCAGCAGCTCCCAGGGTAGCAATCAGCCCCAGCATTTT. The chain couples TRBV5-4 to TRBJ1-5, with D possibly TRBD1 on 5 matching bases. The CDR3 consists of 14 residues. CDR1 and CDR2 from the germline V gene are SGHNT and YYREEE (reference sequence). The V end was cut by 3 bases, the J end by 0 bases, with 7 bases between.

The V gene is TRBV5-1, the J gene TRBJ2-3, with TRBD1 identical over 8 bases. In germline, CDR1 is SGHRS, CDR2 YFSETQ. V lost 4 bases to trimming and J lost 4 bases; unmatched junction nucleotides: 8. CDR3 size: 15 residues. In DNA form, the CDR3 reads TGCGCCAGCAGCGTGGACAGGGAGTTACCAGATACGCAGTATTTT. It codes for CASSVDRELPDTQYF.

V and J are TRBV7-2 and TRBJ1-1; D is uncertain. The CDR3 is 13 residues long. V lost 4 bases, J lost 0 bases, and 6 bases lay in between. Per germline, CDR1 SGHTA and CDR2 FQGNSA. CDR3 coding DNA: TGTGCCAGCAGCTCACAGATGAACACTGAAGCTTTCTTT. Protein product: CASSSQMNTEAFF.

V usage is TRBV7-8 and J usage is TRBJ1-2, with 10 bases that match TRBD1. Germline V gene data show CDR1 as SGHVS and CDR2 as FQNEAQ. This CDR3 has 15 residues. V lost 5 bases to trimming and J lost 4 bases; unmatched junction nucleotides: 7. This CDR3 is CASSHGTGVGYGYTF. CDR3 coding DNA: TGTGCCAGCAGCCACGGGACAGGGGTTGGCTATGGCTACACCTTC.

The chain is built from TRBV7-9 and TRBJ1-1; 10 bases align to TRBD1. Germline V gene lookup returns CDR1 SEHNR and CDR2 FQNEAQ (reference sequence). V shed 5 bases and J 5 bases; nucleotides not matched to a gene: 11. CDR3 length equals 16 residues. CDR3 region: CASSGGGQGRGTEAFF. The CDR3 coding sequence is TGTGCCAGCAGCGGGGGGGGACAGGGGCGAGGGACTGAAGCTTTCTTT.

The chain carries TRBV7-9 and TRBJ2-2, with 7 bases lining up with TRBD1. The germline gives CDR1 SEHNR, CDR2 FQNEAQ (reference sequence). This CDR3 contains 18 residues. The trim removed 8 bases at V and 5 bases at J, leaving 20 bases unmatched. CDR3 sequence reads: CASAARGQALWGTGELFF. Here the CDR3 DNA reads TGTGCCAGCGCTGCTAGGGGGCAGGCCCTCTGGGGGACCGGGGAGCTGTTTTTT.